This TCR beta chain was documented in a study of T cell responses to AZD1222 COVID-19 vaccine. Findings and limits, study-wide: Only 5 to 7 individuals given AZD1222 were seropositive at baseline.

The CDR3 consists of 14 residues. Germline lookup yields CDR1 MNHEY and CDR2 SMNVEV (reference sequence). The V segment lost 8 bases and the J segment 1 base; nucleotides outside the gene matches: 4. In the case of this clone: No antigen is known for it.

The assay was immunoSEQ multiplex PCR, and TCRdb's table has in-frame clones only and misses some. Of around 70,000 clones in the sample, 88% are singletons; the top ten hold around 8%. The chain recombines TRBV27 with TRBJ2-3; TRBD1 matches 9 bases. The sample here was peripheral blood, taken on day 0 of AZD1222 vaccination. The receptor's source is an adult in good health. The CDR3 region is CASFRQGGTDTQYF. For the CDR3, the DNA is TGTGCCAGCTTTCGACAGGGGGGCACAGATACGCAGTATTTT.